This record covers a single T cell receptor (beta chain). Its antigen remains unknown. The record originates from a study of shared clonotypes between healthy human individuals. Notes on the study in general: Larger estimated richness was generally seen in naive subsets than in memory subsets. Naive CD4 clonotypes overlapped across a few donors at around 5%.

The CDR3 spans 14 residues. Trimming stripped 4 bases from V and 5 bases from J, with 11 bases between. CDR1 is LNHDA and CDR2 is SQIVND in the germline V gene (reference sequence). Genomic DNA belonging to each subset was distributed in equal measure over several immunoSEQ plates. Replicate PCRs run on sorted subsets employed approximately 180 ng DNA, around 27,000 T cell genomes. Only in-frame clones appear in the TCRdb table, and some are missing; sequencing was by immunoSEQ multiplex PCR. Of about 2.2 million clones listed, more than 85% are singletons. Positively selected for CCR7, the CD45RO-negative cells used as naive CD8 cells excluded terminally differentiated effector memory CD45RA+ cells.

Sequencing used naive CD8+ T cells from PBMCs. The chain employs TRBV19 and TRBJ2-2; D is unresolved. This TCR was sampled from a man between 18 and 35 years old in good health. Some clones in this sample may be carry-over from other donors' samples. CDR3 protein: CASSTAFLTGELFF. CDR3 DNA sequence: TGTGCCAGTAGTACCGCGTTTTTAACCGGGGAGCTGTTTTTT.